The subject of this entry is one T cell receptor (beta chain). One end of the junction is discordant with germline, which a read error may explain. The method was immunoSEQ multiplex PCR; TCRdb's version includes in-frame clones alone and lacks a portion of them. The data contain about 220,000 clones, just over 85% of them singletons. This CDR3 is built from 14 residues. Per the germline V gene, CDR1 is MDHEN and CDR2 is SYDVKM. The data stem from a study of blood T cell repertoires in COVID-19. Study overall: Nucleic acid was either cDNA or gDNA, and it came from T cells, B-cell-depleted T cells, or PBMCs.

The study drew participants aged roughly 18 to 89 years from some 23 US areas. The origin of this receptor is a middle-aged woman with acute COVID-19. The chain recombines TRBV28 with TRBJ1-2; the D gene is possibly TRBD1 (6 bases). The sequenced sample consisted of PBMCs or T cells enriched from blood (not recorded which). As DNA, the CDR3 is TGTGCCAGCGGTTTCCCGGACAGAATCTATGGCTACACCTTC. Translated, it gives CASGFPDRIYGYTF.